This T cell receptor (beta chain) was captured by sequencing in a study of identical twins (dated by TCRdb to between 2015 and 2016). Background on the whole study: The study deep-sequenced TCR alpha and beta repertoires from monozygotic twins, unrelated adults of various ages and cord blood to test whether fetal clonotypes persist. To rule out contamination, the twin experiments were replicated at different times with different library preparation protocols.

This clonotype turned up a few times. Its antigen remains unidentified. The sample holds no much larger clone one base away, and base qualities are not on file. The library came from 5' RACE. TCRdb shows the sequencer as Illumina HiSeq 2000. A universal primer binding site was added through template switching, and the final cDNA carried a unique molecular identifier so that TCR cDNA molecules could be counted accurately. Specific primers in the conserved constant-segment region were used to synthesize first-strand cDNA for the TCR alpha and beta chains. To control for contamination, each cDNA library was double barcoded with a SMART-Mk sample barcode plus Illumina barcodes. TruSeq adapter sequences along with Illumina sample barcodes were introduced in two successive PCR steps. TCR alpha and beta cDNA libraries were sequenced on the Illumina HiSeq platform with custom primers. As for the authors' bioinformatics: MiGEC processed the raw reads to extract unique molecular identifiers, while MiXCR was used to determine the CDR3 positions. Recombination models were inferred per individual with the repgenHMM and IGoR tools using an EM algorithm. The analysis of shared clonotypes was done with the tcR package in R, with sharing normalized by the product of cloneset sizes. To study raw recombination without the effects of thymic and clonal selection, out-of-frame nonproductive sequences were analyzed. Clones were called with MiXCR by TCRdb after fastp trimmed the public reads at Q25, and only in-frame beta chains were retained. A single entry per CDR3 protein holds the most common genes and DNA from its merged rows. These V and J calls are TCRdb output, not the study's own analysis. For this sample there are about 330,000 distinct CDR3 sequences; roughly an eighth appear just once. 7.2% of the sample is taken by the ten largest.

Paper-wide results and their limitations: In beta out-of-frame sequences, excess twin sharing was weaker, because having fewer shared sequences lowered the signal-to-noise ratio. Compared with coincidental sharing between unrelated individuals, out-of-frame TCR alpha sequences shared between twins showed an excess of sequences with low generation probability. Abundant cord blood beta clonotypes carried fewer insertions; young adult naive repertoires showed a weaker similar trend, while memory repertoires showed none. Conclusions relied on cross-sectional statistical analysis, since the same donors could not be followed over many years. In monozygotic twins, out-of-frame TCR alpha sharing was systematically underestimated by recombination models, although the models agreed with sharing between unrelated individuals. Zero-insertion analyses could be partly confounded by invariant T cells such as MAIT and iNKT, though diverse VJ usage argued against such confounding for most clonotypes.

Via the germline V gene, CDR1 is MNHEY and CDR2 SVGEGT. Compared with germline, V lacks 6 bases and J lacks 5 bases; bases without a gene match: 10. Spanning cysteine to valine, the CDR3 consists of 15 amino acids. Only the CDR3 DNA is retained, 45 bases long and in frame from the first base. Every donor in the study was a healthy Caucasian. Three pairs of female monozygotic twins, all aged about 18 to 30 years, were included in the twin cohort. Positive isolation kits from Invitrogen were used to isolate the CD4+ and CD8+ T cell populations. This sample also belongs to another study, concerning yellow fever vaccine responses in identical twins. That second publication adds: According to the authors, the vaccine-induced T cell response in identical twins seemed to be partly convergent and partly specific to each individual. In identical twins, the study followed T cell clones that responded to the vaccine with precision.

This TCR derives from a woman aged 18-35 years in good health. The source material was CD8+ T cells sorted from blood. This chain joins TRBV6-2 or TRBV6-3 to TRBJ2-7; 10 middle bases align to TRBD1. The bases are TGTGCCAGCAGCGGTGACAGGGGGCAGTCGGACGAGCAGTACGTC. Its amino acids are CASSGDRGQSDEQYV.